The 18 T cell receptor beta chains below all came from one sample that was sequenced in a study of blood T cells in healthy people across ages. Then a second PCR, running about 6 to 12 cycles, was carried out with a sample-barcoded 5' primer and a J-beta primer mix. TCRdb called the 5' RACE reads again in MiXCR, with one record for every CDR3 protein. Found here are fewer than 700,000 distinct CDR3 sequences, 40% to 45% of them singletons; the top ten hold 25% to 30%. Sequencing input: blood. These TCRs come from a man older than 75 in good health.

In this sample, this clonotype turned up a few times. The J gene is TRBJ2-1, the V gene TRBV12-3 or TRBV12-4, with 7 bases that match TRBD1. Unmatched junction bases numbered 20, after V lost 6 bases and J lost 9 bases. The CDR3 extends over 17 amino acids. Written as DNA, the CDR3 is TGTGCCAGCAGCATCGACCCGCGACAGGGAAGGGGCCTTGAGCAGTTCTTC. This translates into CASSIDPRQGRGLEQFF.

This chain uses TRBV11-3 with TRBJ2-7; a possible D gene is TRBD2 (7 bases). V dropped 3 bases and J dropped 6 bases, with 15 bases sitting between them. This CDR3 is built from 14 residues. The germline gives CDR1 SGHNT, CDR2 YENEEA. CDR3 region: CASSFEGGGSEQYF. In DNA, the CDR3 is TGTGCCAGCAGCTTTGAGGGAGGGGGGTCCGAGCAGTACTTC.

This clonotype came up a few times. This sequence joins TRBV11-2 and TRBJ2-1; TRBD2 agrees at 8 bases. The J call is in doubt because the DNA end fits TRBJ2-7 better. CDR3 length: 15 amino acids. From germline, CDR1 is SGHAT and CDR2 FQNNGV. As DNA, the CDR3 is TGTGCCAGCAGCTTGGGCGGGGGGTTTGACAATGAGCAGTACTTC. Translated, it gives CASSLGGGFDNEQYF.

The chain has TRBV12-3 or TRBV12-4 and TRBJ1-4, with TRBD1 matching over 8 bases. Germline trimming cut 6 bases from V and 8 bases from J; bases unmatched to any gene: 11. The CDR3 length is 15 residues. The CDR3 is CASRKNRGSGEKLFF. The CDR3 DNA sequence: TGTGCCAGCAGGAAGAACAGGGGGTCAGGGGAAAAACTGTTTTTT.

The chain uses TRBV18 and TRBJ2-1, with D tentatively TRBD2 (5 bases). This CDR3 spans 15 amino acids. The germline V gene has CDR1 KGHSH and CDR2 LQKENI. V lost 1 base, J lost 9 bases, and 16 bases lay in between. CDR3 loop: CASSPLRAQTFEQFF. CDR3 nucleotide sequence: TGTGCCAGCTCACCACTGAGGGCGCAAACTTTTGAGCAGTTCTTC.

DNA for the CDR3: TGTGCCAGCAGCCAATTGGATTTCGGAAATTCACCCCTCCACTTT. Protein product: CASSQLDFGNSPLHF. This chain joins TRBV3-1 and TRBJ1-6, with no clear D. CDR3 length: 15 residues. In germline, CDR1 is LGHDT, CDR2 YNNKEL (reference sequence). V lost 2 bases and J lost 7, with 12 bases in between.

The rearrangement uses TRBV7-6 and TRBJ2-7, with D perhaps matching TRBD1 (6 bases). The CDR3 loop spans 16 amino acids. Germline V CDR1 and CDR2: SGHVS, FNYEAQ. V dropped 0 bases and J dropped 0 bases, with 12 bases sitting between them. The CDR3 DNA reads as TGTGCCAGCAGCTTAGCCTTGACAGGAACCTCCTACGAGCAGTACTTC. Encoded protein: CASSLALTGTSYEQYF. Full variable domain (rest looked up from reference TRBV7-6 and TRBJ2-7): GAGVSQSPRYKVTKRGQDVALRCDPISGHVSLYWYRQALGQGPEFLTYFNYEAQQDKSGLPNDRFSAERPEGSISTLTIQRTEQRDSAMYRCASSLALTGTSYEQYFGPGTRLTVT.

V is TRBV5-1 and J is TRBJ2-1; tentatively, D is TRBD1 (6 bases). V shed 4 bases and J shed 0 bases, with 11 bases lying between them. This CDR3 contains 15 residues. CDR1 SGHRS and CDR2 YFSETQ come from the germline V gene. The CDR3 spells CASSIRDTSYNEQFF. As DNA, the CDR3 is TGCGCCAGCAGCATCCGGGACACCTCCTACAATGAGCAGTTCTTC.

CDR3 in amino acids: CASQMRDSYEQYF. The CDR3 DNA follows: TGTGCCAGTCAGATGCGGGACAGCTACGAGCAGTACTTC. The chain recombines TRBV3-1 with TRBJ2-5, with a weak D call TRBD1 (7 bases). Matching the DNA end better, TRBJ2-7 makes the J call doubtful. Germline loops: CDR1 LGHDT, CDR2 YNNKEL (reference sequence). This CDR3 contains 13 residues.

The chain carries TRBV4-3 and TRBJ2-5; D might be TRBD2 (5 bases). The J call could be wrong; TRBJ2-1 is a better fit for the DNA end. Germline-derived CDR1 and CDR2 are LGHNA and YSLEER. The CDR3 spans 13 residues. The CDR3 region is CASSQDLGETQFF. In DNA form, the CDR3 reads TGCGCCAGCAGCCAAGACCTGGGAGAGACCCAGTTCTTC.

The genes are TRBV3-1 and TRBJ1-2; unclear D gene. Germline V CDR1 and CDR2: LGHDT, YNNKEL (reference sequence). The CDR3 covers 13 residues. The V gene lost 1 base and the J gene lost 8 bases, with 11 bases spanning the gap. CDR3 region: CASSQAGPSGYTF. The DNA for the CDR3 is TGTGCCAGCAGCCAAGCAGGACCGTCGGGCTACACCTTC.

This clonotype was recorded a few times. The chain uses TRBV6-2 or TRBV6-3 and TRBJ2-7; D gene ambiguous. This CDR3 is 13 amino acids long. Per germline, CDR1 MNHEY and CDR2 SVGEGT. With 0 bases removed from V and 5 bases from J, the gap between germline ends came to 8 bases. The CDR3 loop reads CASSYSFPHEQYF. CDR3 DNA: TGTGCCAGCAGTTACTCATTCCCACACGAGCAGTACTTC.

The chain is built from TRBV6-1 and TRBJ2-5; perhaps TRBD1 as D (6 bases). V shed 4 bases and J shed 6 bases, with 15 bases lying between them. The CDR3 is 14 amino acids. Germline V CDR1 and CDR2: MNHNS, SASEGT. CDR3 region: CASSAAGDTKTQYF. The CDR3 DNA reads TGTGCCAGCAGTGCCGCAGGGGATACAAAGACCCAGTACTTC.

This clonotype was counted between two and nine times. This chain uses TRBV10-3 with TRBJ2-7; 7 bases are a match to TRBD1. Germline values: CDR1 ENHRY, CDR2 SYGVKD. With V trimmed by 8 bases and J by 0 bases, 4 bases remained unmatched. The CDR3 extends over 13 amino acids. CDR3 in DNA: TGTGCCATCGGGACAGCGAACTCCTACGAGCAGTACTTC. It encodes CAIGTANSYEQYF.

At least ten counts were recorded for this clonotype. The rearrangement uses TRBV20-1 and TRBJ2-7; 7 bases align to TRBD2. There are 15 residues in the CDR3. The germline gives CDR1 DFQATT, CDR2 SNEGSKA (reference sequence). With 6 bases clipped from V and 8 bases from J, the junction kept 19 bases outside the gene matches. The CDR3 spells CSATELLAEYGKQYF. CDR3 DNA: TGCAGTGCCACAGAGCTTCTAGCGGAGTACGGAAAGCAGTACTTC.

The rearrangement links TRBV4-3 to TRBJ2-5; weak D call: TRBD1 (6 bases). Trimming stripped 3 bases from V and 5 bases from J, with 10 bases between. The CDR3 length is 13 residues. Germline values: CDR1 LGHNA, CDR2 YSLEER. CDR3: CASSQLRGETQYF. The CDR3 DNA reads as TGCGCCAGCAGCCAGCTCAGGGGTGAGACCCAGTACTTC.

The rearrangement links TRBV6-5 to TRBJ1-1; no clear D. Germline CDR1 is MNHEY and CDR2 is SVGAGI. CDR3 length: 14 residues. Trimming removed 6 bases at V and 3 bases at J, with 14 bases between. The chain's CDR3 is CASRQMGRDTEAFF. The DNA for the CDR3 is TGTGCCAGCAGACAGATGGGGAGGGACACTGAAGCTTTCTTT.

There are a few counts of this clonotype. This chain uses TRBV29-1 with TRBJ2-7; possible D gene TRBD1, 5 bases. This CDR3 contains 13 residues. Germline CDR1 is SQVTM and CDR2 is ANQGSEA. V was shortened by 4 bases and J by 7 bases, with 17 bases between the two germline ends. The CDR3 sequence is CSVVGQGYNEQYF. The CDR3 region has the DNA TGCAGCGTTGTAGGGCAGGGTTACAATGAGCAGTACTTC.